This T cell receptor (beta chain) was identified during a study of identical twins. The V gene's germline CDR1 is SGHRS and CDR2 YFSETQ. CDR3 length equals 14 residues. V lost 4 bases and J 2 bases, leaving 12 bases between the germline ends. For this clonotype: The antigen remains unidentified.

TCRdb recomputed calls from the 5' RACE reads with MiXCR, one row per CDR3 protein. The sample includes about 240,000 distinct CDR3 sequences, about 13% of them seen just once. General study results and limits: A partial confounding effect on zero-insertion analyses could come from invariant MAIT and iNKT cells.

These same records also appear under a second study, on yellow fever vaccine responses in identical twins.

The source material was memory (CD45RO+) T cells sorted from blood. The source of this sequence is a woman in her late teens or twenties in good health. V gene TRBV5-1 combines with J gene TRBJ1-1; weak D call: TRBD1 (6 bases). The CDR3 sequence: CASSPGQTNTEAFF. CDR3 coding DNA: TGCGCCAGCAGCCCGGGACAAACCAACACTGAAGCTTTCTTT. Using reference TRBV5-1 and TRBJ1-1 for the parts outside the CDR3, the full variable domain is KAGVTQTPRYLIKTRGQQVTLSCSPISGHRSVSWYQQTPGQGLQFLFEYFSETQRNKGNFPGRFSGRQFSNSRSEMNVSTLELGDSALYLCASSPGQTNTEAFFGQGTRLTVV.